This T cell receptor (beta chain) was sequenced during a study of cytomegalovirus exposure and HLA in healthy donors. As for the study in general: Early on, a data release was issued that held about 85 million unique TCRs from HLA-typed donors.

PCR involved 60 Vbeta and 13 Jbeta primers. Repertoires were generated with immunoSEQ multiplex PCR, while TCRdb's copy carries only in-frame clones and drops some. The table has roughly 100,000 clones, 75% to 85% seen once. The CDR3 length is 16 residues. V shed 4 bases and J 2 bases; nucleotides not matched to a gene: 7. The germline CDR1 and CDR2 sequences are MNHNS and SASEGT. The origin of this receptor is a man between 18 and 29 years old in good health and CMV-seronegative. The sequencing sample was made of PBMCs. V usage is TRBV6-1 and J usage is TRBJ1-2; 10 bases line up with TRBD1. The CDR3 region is CASSVSTTGGNYGYTF. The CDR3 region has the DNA TGTGCCAGCAGTGTCTCCACGACAGGGGGCAACTATGGCTACACCTTC.